This T cell receptor delta chain was captured by sequencing in a study of gamma-delta T cells after stem cell transplantation. TCRdb re-called the RT-PCR reads through CATT. In the table there are 800 or so delta-chain clones, 2.1% of which are singletons. From germline, CDR1 is TSWWSYY and CDR2 QGS. The CDR3 has 21 residues. V lost 1 base, J lost 0 bases, and 18 bases stayed unmatched. The source of this sequence is a human donor. It is not recorded whose cells these are; they may come from a transplant donor. The chain joins TRDV1 to TRDJ1; TRDD3 matches at 9 bases. The sample was gamma-delta T cells. CDR3 region: CALGEPREPLTGGPHTDKLIF. In DNA, the CDR3 is TGTGCTCTTGGGGAACCAAGGGAACCTCTCACTGGGGGACCCCACACCGATAAACTCATCTTT.